The 31 T cell receptor beta chains below come from one sample, sequenced in a study of T cell responses to AZD1222 COVID-19 vaccine. Libraries were prepared by immunoSEQ multiplex PCR; TCRdb keeps only in-frame clonotypes and omits some of them. The sample has 150,000 or so clones, roughly 90% seen once. Sequenced here: peripheral blood, sampled on day 0 of AZD1222 vaccination. The receptors stem from an adult in good health.

The chain links TRBV24-1 to TRBJ2-3, with 7 bases identical to TRBD1. Per the germline V gene, CDR1 is KGHDR and CDR2 is SFDVKD. Trimming took 4 bases from V and 0 from J; bases not matched to a gene: 6. CDR3 length equals 16 residues. CDR3 coding DNA: TGTGCCACCAGTGAGGTGACAGGGTCTAGCACAGATACGCAGTATTTT. As protein: CATSEVTGSSTDTQYF.

This clone was seen a handful of times. The V gene is TRBV2, the J gene TRBJ2-2, with a possible D match to TRBD1 (6 bases). Germline-derived CDR1 and CDR2 are SNHLY and FYNNEI. The CDR3 is made up of 12 amino acids. V lost 9 bases and J lost 4, with 9 bases in between. The CDR3 region is CARGQTTGELFF. The CDR3 DNA follows: TGTGCCAGAGGACAGACCACCGGGGAGCTGTTTTTT.

The chain employs TRBV7-6 and TRBJ1-5, with 7 bases aligning to TRBD1. The CDR3 consists of 15 residues. CDR1 is SGHVS, CDR2 FNYEAQ, per germline. V dropped 5 bases and J dropped 6; count of bases not matched to a gene: 10. The CDR3 protein is CASSNGPDRAQPQHF. DNA for the CDR3: TGTGCCAGCAGCAACGGCCCCGACAGGGCTCAGCCCCAGCATTTT.

The chain couples TRBV5-1 to TRBJ2-7; maybe TRBD1 (6 bases). The germline V gene encodes CDR1 SGHRS and CDR2 YFSETQ. V was cut by 2 bases and J by 4 bases, with 19 bases left in between. This CDR3 is 16 amino acids long. The DNA of the CDR3 is TGCGCCAGCAGCTTTCTCGCGGGCAGGGGCGTGTACGAGCAGTACTTC. This translates into CASSFLAGRGVYEQYF.

This chain connects TRBV27 to TRBJ2-7, with 10 bases aligning to TRBD1. In germline, CDR1 is MNHEY, CDR2 SMNVEV (reference sequence). Unmatched junction bases numbered 5, after V lost 2 bases and J lost 4 bases. This CDR3 region has 15 residues. For the CDR3, the DNA is TGTGCCAGCAGTTTAGGACAGGGGGGGGGTTACGAGCAGTACTTC. It specifies CASSLGQGGGYEQYF.

This chain links TRBV5-4 with TRBJ1-3; 7 positions match TRBD1. Unmatched junction bases numbered 0, after V lost 3 bases and J lost 3 bases. The germline CDR1 and CDR2 sequences are SGHNT and YYREEE (reference sequence). The CDR3 loop spans 13 amino acids. The CDR3 spells CASSSGGGNTIYF. The CDR3, as DNA: TGTGCCAGCAGCTCAGGGGGTGGAAACACCATATATTTT.

J is TRBJ2-7 and V is TRBV11-2; D remains ambiguous. Trimming stripped 5 bases from V and 1 base from J, with 6 bases between. This CDR3 is built from 12 residues. CDR1 is SGHAT and CDR2 is FQNNGV in the germline V gene. CDR3 bases: TGTGCCAGCAGCCACGTGTCCTACGAGCAGTACTTC. Translating gives CASSHVSYEQYF.

J is TRBJ2-6 and V is TRBV29-1; possibly TRBD1 for D (6 bases). The CDR3 is 16 amino acids. The germline V gene encodes CDR1 SQVTM and CDR2 ANQGSEA. V was clipped by 5 bases and J by 0 bases, with 14 bases between them. This CDR3 is CSVQRDTDSGANVLTF. The CDR3 DNA sequence: TGCAGCGTTCAACGGGACACAGACTCTGGGGCCAACGTCCTGACTTTC.

The V call is TRBV7-2, the J call TRBJ1-3; D uncertain. Germline V gives CDR1 SGHTA, CDR2 FQGNSA. This CDR3 has 16 amino acids. The V and J ends lost 5 bases and 0 bases respectively, with 14 bases between them. The DNA of the CDR3 is TGTGCCAGCAGCCTCGGGAGATTAACCTCTGGAAACACCATATATTTT. This gives the protein CASSLGRLTSGNTIYF.

This clone was seen a handful of times. The CDR3 DNA is TGTGCCACCAGTGCGGTCGGAGCGAACACCGGGGAGCTGTTTTTT. It codes for CATSAVGANTGELFF. The chain carries TRBV24-1 and TRBJ2-2; D call uncertain. This CDR3 is built from 15 residues. Per germline, CDR1 KGHDR and CDR2 SFDVKD. V lost 5 bases and J 0 bases, leaving 9 bases between the germline ends.

The chain links TRBV27 to TRBJ2-7; D gene ambiguous. The V end was cut by 5 bases, the J end by 2 bases, with 1 base between. Germline assignment: CDR1 MNHEY and CDR2 SMNVEV (reference sequence). This CDR3 has 10 amino acids. CDR3 sequence (DNA): TGTGCCAGCAGTCCCTACGAGCAGTACTTC. Protein: CASSPYEQYF.

The rearrangement joins TRBV5-1 to TRBJ2-2; no reliable D call. Germline V lookup: CDR1 SGHRS, CDR2 YFSETQ. The CDR3 spans 14 residues. The V gene lost 4 bases and the J gene lost 3 bases, with 10 bases spanning the gap. The CDR3 DNA is TGCGCCAGCAGCCTTTCCACGTACACCGGGGAGCTGTTTTTT. Translating gives CASSLSTYTGELFF.

V gene TRBV6-1 combines with J gene TRBJ2-7; weak D call: TRBD1 (7 bases). V was trimmed by 1 base and J by 2 bases, leaving 15 bases between them. This CDR3 is built from 16 residues. Germline CDR1 reads MNHNS; CDR2 reads SASEGT. DNA for the CDR3: TGTGCCAGCAGTGAAGGGAGGGGAACAGGGGCCTACGAGCAGTACTTC. It codes for CASSEGRGTGAYEQYF.

This chain uses TRBV11-3 with TRBJ2-5; 9 bases line up with TRBD2. The CDR3 runs 15 residues. The germline CDR1 and CDR2 sequences are SGHNT and YENEEA. The V segment lost 5 bases and the J segment 7 bases; nucleotides outside the gene matches: 11. CDR3 DNA sequence: TGTGCCAGCAGCAGGGGACTAGCTGCTCATTCGACCCAGTACTTC. This codes for CASSRGLAAHSTQYF.

The chain employs TRBV11-3 and TRBJ2-1; tentatively, D is TRBD1 or TRBD2 (6 bases each). V lost 5 bases and J lost 5, with 22 bases in between. Germline CDR1 reads SGHNT; CDR2 reads YENEEA. The CDR3 loop spans 17 amino acids. The CDR3 is CASSKPTRGANNNEQFF. The DNA of the CDR3 is TGTGCCAGCAGCAAACCCACGAGGGGGGCGAATAACAATGAGCAGTTCTTC.

This clone was found a few times. The chain combines TRBV19 with TRBJ1-2, with D hard to call. V was shortened by 6 bases and J by 8 bases, with 16 bases between the two germline ends. This CDR3 spans 13 amino acids. Per the germline V gene, CDR1 is LNHDA and CDR2 is SQIVND (reference sequence). The CDR3 is CASSKDLRGGYTF. CDR3 nucleotide sequence: TGTGCCAGTAGCAAAGATCTCCGCGGGGGCTACACCTTC.

The rearrangement links TRBV9 to TRBJ1-1; 8 bases line up with TRBD1. The trim removed 4 bases at V and 1 base at J, leaving 3 bases unmatched. This CDR3 is built from 14 residues. CDR1 is SGDLS and CDR2 is YYNGEE in the germline V gene. The CDR3, as DNA: TGTGCCAGCAGCCTAGGACAGGGGAACACTGAAGCTTTCTTT. Translating it yields CASSLGQGNTEAFF.

V usage is TRBV5-6 and J usage is TRBJ1-1; D uncertain. CDR1 and CDR2 from the germline V gene are SGHDT and YYEEEE. V was cut by 2 bases and J by 4 bases, with 3 bases left in between. This CDR3 region has 11 residues. The CDR3 nucleotides read TGTGCCAGCAGCTTTGTCACTGAAGCTTTCTTT. This codes for CASSFVTEAFF.

This chain links TRBV11-3 with TRBJ1-2, with D uncertain. The CDR3 has 15 amino acids. Germline assignment: CDR1 SGHNT and CDR2 YENEEA. The ends were cut back, 1 base at V and 7 bases at J, with 16 bases in the middle. CDR3 sequence reads: CASSLGGQSSSGYTF. The CDR3, as DNA: TGTGCCAGCAGCTTAGGTGGGCAGTCGTCGAGTGGCTACACCTTC.

The gene calls are TRBV5-1 and TRBJ2-5, with a weak D call TRBD1 (6 bases). Trimming stripped 3 bases from V and 1 base from J, with 13 bases between. The CDR3 totals 15 residues. Per the germline V gene, CDR1 is SGHRS and CDR2 is YFSETQ. The CDR3 DNA is TGCGCCAGCAGCTCTGGACAGCCCTTCCAAGAGACCCAGTACTTC. Protein product: CASSSGQPFQETQYF. Based on the CDR3 plus reference TRBV5-1 and TRBJ2-5, the full variable domain is KAGVTQTPRYLIKTRGQQVTLSCSPISGHRSVSWYQQTPGQGLQFLFEYFSETQRNKGNFPGRFSGRQFSNSRSEMNVSTLELGDSALYLCASSSGQPFQETQYFGPGTRLLVL.

V usage is TRBV9 and J usage is TRBJ2-7, with D possibly matching TRBD2 (7 bases). The germline V gene encodes CDR1 SGDLS and CDR2 YYNGEE. The CDR3 sequence is 15 residues long. V shed 2 bases and J shed 3 bases, with 15 bases lying between them. The CDR3 DNA is TGTGCCAGCAGCGTTAGAGCGGGACAACACTACGAGCAGTACTTC. It yields the protein CASSVRAGQHYEQYF.

V gene TRBV5-1 combines with J gene TRBJ2-3; no definite D call. CDR1 SGHRS and CDR2 YFSETQ come from the germline V gene. This CDR3 region has 15 residues. V lost 4 bases, J lost 1 base, and 13 bases lay in between. This CDR3 is CASSKVHGGTDTQYF. The CDR3 DNA sequence: TGCGCCAGCAGCAAAGTCCATGGCGGCACAGATACGCAGTATTTT.

The CDR3 loop reads CASRRATVQGRSYNSPLHF. The CDR3 coding sequence is TGTGCCAGCAGACGCGCGACAGTACAGGGAAGGTCCTATAATTCACCCCTCCACTTT. The chain is built from TRBV27 and TRBJ1-6, with D tentatively TRBD1 (6 bases). Deletions cut 6 bases from V and 1 base from J, with 22 bases between. The CDR3 runs to 19 residues. CDR1 is MNHEY and CDR2 is SMNVEV in the germline V gene (reference sequence).

V usage is TRBV10-3 and J usage is TRBJ1-2; D ambiguous. Deletions cut 7 bases from V and 2 bases from J, with 11 bases between. CDR3 length equals 13 residues. CDR1 is ENHRY, CDR2 SYGVKD, per germline. CDR3 DNA: TGTGCCATCACTACGGACCTAAACTATGGCTACACCTTC. Residues: CAITTDLNYGYTF.

The CDR3 DNA sequence: TGTGCCAGCAGCTACAGGGGAACTTCGGAAGGCTACACCTTC. Translation gives CASSYRGTSEGYTF. The chain recombines TRBV6-5 with TRBJ1-2; 7 bases line up with TRBD1. After removal of 6 bases from V and 8 bases from J, the junction contained 12 bases not matched to a gene. This CDR3 comprises 14 residues. CDR1 and CDR2 from the germline V gene are MNHEY and SVGAGI.

The chain combines TRBV6-2 or TRBV6-3 with TRBJ1-2, with D possibly matching TRBD1 (5 bases). The CDR3 contains 12 residues. V was shortened by 5 bases and J by 8 bases, with 12 bases between the two germline ends. Looked up from germline, CDR1 is MNHEY and CDR2 is SVGEGT. CDR3 region: CASSRIGGGYTF. CDR3 nucleotides: TGTGCCAGCAGTCGAATCGGGGGGGGCTACACCTTC.

Details on this clone: Within the sample, other DNA sequences also encode this same CDR3. V and J are TRBV29-1 and TRBJ1-1; 11 bases are shared with TRBD1. Germline-derived CDR1 and CDR2 are SQVTM and ANQGSEA. V lost 6 bases and J lost 4; bases outside the gene matches: 7. This CDR3 comprises 14 residues. For the CDR3, the DNA is TGCAGCGTACACTACGGGACAGGGGGCACTGAAGCTTTCTTT. Translation: CSVHYGTGGTEAFF. Variable domain in full (rest from reference TRBV29-1 and TRBJ1-1): SAVISQKPSRDICQRGTSLTIQCQVDSQVTMMFWYRQQPGQSLTLIATANQGSEATYESGFVIDKFPISRPNLTFSTLTVSNMSPEDSSIYLCSVHYGTGGTEAFFGQGTRLTVV.

The chain recombines TRBV30 with TRBJ2-1; D possibly corresponds to TRBD2 (5 bases). Between the trimmed V and J ends, which lost 3 bases and 7 bases, there was a span of 10 bases. This CDR3 has 12 residues. The germline V gene has CDR1 GTSNPN and CDR2 SVGIG (reference sequence). The CDR3 nucleotides are TGTGCCTGGAGGATACTAGTGAATGAGCAGTTCTTC. Protein: CAWRILVNEQFF.

This clone was observed a handful of times. This chain links TRBV15 with TRBJ1-2, with 8 bases lining up with TRBD1. Looked up from germline, CDR1 is LNHNV and CDR2 is YYDKDF (reference sequence). Losses at the gene ends were 5 bases for V and 7 bases for J; bases not matched to a gene: 12. The CDR3 is 15 amino acids. The DNA for the CDR3 is TGTGCCACCAGCGGATTACCAGGACAGGGCGTTGGCTACACCTTC. It is translated as CATSGLPGQGVGYTF.

This clone was counted only a few times. The chain uses TRBV12-3 or TRBV12-4 and TRBJ1-2; D not certain. The CDR3 consists of 12 residues. V was pared by 6 bases and J by 8 bases, with 13 bases between. The CDR3 region has the DNA TGTGCCAGCAGCTTCGGATCTCGGGGCTACACCTTC. Translated, it gives CASSFGSRGYTF.

This clone appeared many times. The rearrangement uses TRBV14 and TRBJ1-2; D not certain. V lost 3 bases, J lost 4 bases, and 9 bases lay in between. The CDR3 runs to 13 residues. Germline V CDR1 and CDR2: SGHDN, FVKESK. The CDR3 spells CASSQDYSYGYTF. CDR3 sequence (DNA): TGTGCCAGCAGCCAGGATTATAGCTATGGCTACACCTTC.